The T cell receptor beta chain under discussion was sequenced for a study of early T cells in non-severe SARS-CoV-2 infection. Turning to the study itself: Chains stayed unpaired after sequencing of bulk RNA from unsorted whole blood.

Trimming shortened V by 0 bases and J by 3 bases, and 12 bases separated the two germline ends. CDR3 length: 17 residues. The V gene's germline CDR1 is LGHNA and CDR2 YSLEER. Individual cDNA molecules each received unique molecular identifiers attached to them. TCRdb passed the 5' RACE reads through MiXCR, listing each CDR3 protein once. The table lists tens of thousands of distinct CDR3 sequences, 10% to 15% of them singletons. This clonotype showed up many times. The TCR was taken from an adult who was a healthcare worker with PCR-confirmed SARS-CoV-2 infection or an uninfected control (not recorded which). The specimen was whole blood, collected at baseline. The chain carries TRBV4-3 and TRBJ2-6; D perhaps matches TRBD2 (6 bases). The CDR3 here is CASSQEGGGFGANVLTF. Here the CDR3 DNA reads TGCGCCAGCAGCCAAGAGGGTGGAGGGTTTGGGGCCAACGTCCTGACTTTC.